The present T cell receptor (beta chain) was sequenced within a study of cytomegalovirus exposure and HLA in healthy donors. The ends lost 0 bases at V and 0 bases at J; junction bases unmatched: 3. CDR1 and CDR2 from the germline V gene are MNHEY and SVGAGI. The CDR3 has 16 amino acids. Both 60 Vbeta primers and 13 Jbeta primers went into the PCR. Sequencing was performed with immunoSEQ multiplex PCR; in TCRdb, only in-frame clones are kept and a portion is missing. The sample has about 100,000 clones; around 85% are singletons. Participants comprised healthy donors of bone marrow. Study-level points and caveats: Prior analysis indicated that the majority of TCR beta V segments exhibited productivity approximately 90% or approximately 30% of the time. TCR beta sequences reportedly predicted most subjects' HLA-A and HLA-B alleles accurately. The sole available immune exposure information was CMV serostatus.

As for this clone: The antigen is unknown.

The clonotype comes from a young man in good health and CMV-seronegative. The rearrangement uses TRBV6-5 and TRBJ2-3; the match to TRBD2 covers 7 bases. The specimen sequenced was PBMCs. CDR3 bases: TGTGCCAGCAGTTACTCGTCTAGCGGTAGCACAGATACGCAGTATTTT. This codes for CASSYSSSGSTDTQYF.